The rows below give T cell receptor beta chains drawn from one sample of a study of T cell responses to AZD1222 COVID-19 vaccine. TCRdb's copy holds only in-frame clones and misses some; the assay was immunoSEQ multiplex PCR. The sample carries about 160,000 clones, roughly 90% recorded once. The specimen was peripheral blood, collected 28 days after the second AZD1222 dose. Every receptor here comes from an adult who received the AZD1222 COVID-19 vaccine. Each CDR3 is given with its conserved first and last residue. The order of the fields is J gene, clone size, V gene, D gene, CDR3 DNA, CDR3 protein. D genes are given only for firm matches. Clone size, where shown, is once, few, many, or a class for clones that have expanded.

TRBJ2-1 . TRBV5-5 TRBD2 TGTGCCAGCAGCCCCCTGACTAGCGGGAGACATGAGCAGTTCTTC CASSPLTSGRHEQFF
TRBJ2-5 . TRBV27 TRBD2 TGTGCCAGCAGTTTCTTAGCGGGAGGGGCCCAAGAGACCCAGTACTTC CASSFLAGGAQETQYF
TRBJ1-5 . TRBV19 . TGTGCCAGCTCAGTACTCGGGGATCAGCCCCAGCATTTT CASSVLGDQPQHF
TRBJ2-7 . TRBV7-2 TRBD2 TGTGCCAGCAGCTTTGGGAGGGAGGCAGGGAAAACTCACTACGAGCAGTACTTC CASSFGREAGKTHYEQYF
TRBJ2-2 . TRBV7-9 . TGTGCCAGCAGCTTCCTGGTTTGGGGCACCGGGGAGCTGTTTTTT CASSFLVWGTGELFF
TRBJ2-1 . TRBV10-3 TRBD2 TGTGCCATCAGTGGGACTAGCGGATACTCCTACAATGAGCAGTTCTTC CAISGTSGYSYNEQFF
TRBJ1-6 . TRBV24-1 . TGTGCCACCAGTGATTTGCGGCAGGCTTTTCTTTCACCCCTCCACTTT CATSDLRQAFLSPLHF
TRBJ2-2 . TRBV5-4 TRBD2 TGTGCCAGCATCCCAGCGGGGGATGCGAACACCGGGGAGCTGTTTTTT CASIPAGDANTGELFF
TRBJ1-6 . TRBV27 TRBD1 TGTGCCAGCAGTTTAATCAGGGGGCGCTCACCCCTCCACTTT CASSLIRGRSPLHF
TRBJ2-3 . TRBV5-6 TRBD2 TGTGCCAGCAGCTTGCTTGAGGCGGGGGGAGATACGCAGTATTTT CASSLLEAGGDTQYF
TRBJ2-1 . TRBV12-3/TRBV12-4 TRBD2 TGTGCCAGCAGAGCGGGAGTTTTTCATGAGCAGTTCTTC CASRAGVFHEQFF
TRBJ2-1 . TRBV28 TRBD2 TGTGCCAGCAGAGCGGGAGAGGAAGGCAATGAGCAGTTCTTC CASRAGEEGNEQFF
TRBJ2-1 once TRBV5-1 . TGCGCCAGCAGCTTGGTTGCGGAATCCTACAATGAGCAGTTCTTC CASSLVAESYNEQFF
TRBJ2-1 . TRBV27 . TGTGCCAGCAGTTATAGCTCCTACAATGAGCAGTTCTTC CASSYSSYNEQFF
TRBJ2-1 . TRBV6-4 . TGTGCCAGCAGCAGGGACCATTACAATGAGCAGTTCTTC CASSRDHYNEQFF
TRBJ1-1 . TRBV10-2 TRBD1 TGCGCCAGCAGTGACGGACAGGGGGATAGCACTGAAGCTTTCTTT CASSDGQGDSTEAFF
TRBJ2-7 . TRBV24-1 TRBD1 TGTGCCACCAGTGATTGGCGTCCCGGGACAGGGCGTCTTTCCTACGAGCAGTACTTC CATSDWRPGTGRLSYEQYF
TRBJ2-7 . TRBV28 . TGTGCCAGCAGTTTATTCGTCAGAGCCTACGAGCAGTACTTC CASSLFVRAYEQYF
TRBJ1-4 . TRBV24-1 TRBD1 TGTGCCACCAGCCCTGGACAGGGGCATGAAAAACTGTTTTTT CATSPGQGHEKLFF
TRBJ1-1 . TRBV14 TRBD1 TGTGCCAGCAAACGGACAGGGCATATGAACACTGAAGCTTTCTTT CASKRTGHMNTEAFF
TRBJ2-7 . TRBV14 . TGTGCCAGCAGCCAAGGTAGGGGTGGATACGAGCAGTACTTC CASSQGRGGYEQYF
TRBJ2-1 . TRBV24-1 TRBD2 TGTGCCACCACCCCTGGAGCGGGAATAGCGTTGAATGAGCAGTTCTTC CATTPGAGIALNEQFF
TRBJ1-6 . TRBV18 . TGTGCCAGCTCACCCGAACGGGCTAATCATTCACCCCTCCACTTT CASSPERANHSPLHF
TRBJ2-1 . TRBV19 TRBD2 TGTGCCAGTAGTATAGATCGGACTAGCGGGATCCACAATGAGCAGTTCTTC CASSIDRTSGIHNEQFF
TRBJ1-2 . TRBV5-1 . TGCGCCAGCAGCCTTGGGACAAACCTCGACTATGGCTACACCTTC CASSLGTNLDYGYTF
TRBJ2-7 . TRBV29-1 . TGCAGCGTTGAAGATCTTTGGAGCCTCTTCGGGGAGCAGTACTTC CSVEDLWSLFGEQYF
TRBJ2-1 . TRBV28 TRBD2 TGTGCCAGCAGTTTATTACAAGCGGGACGGGTCAATGAGCAGTTCTTC CASSLLQAGRVNEQFF
TRBJ2-5 few TRBV5-1 . TGCGCCAGCAGCTTGATTGGCCGCGGGGAGACCCAGTACTTC CASSLIGRGETQYF
TRBJ2-7 . TRBV19 TRBD1 TGTGCCAGTAGTAGTCAGGGGGCGACCTACGAGCAGTACTTC CASSSQGATYEQYF
TRBJ2-2 once TRBV7-2 TRBD2 TGTGCCAGCAGCCTCCCTAGCGGGGGTCACACCGGGGAGCTGTTTTTT CASSLPSGGHTGELFF
TRBJ2-7 . TRBV15 TRBD1 TGTGCCACCAGCAGCACCGGGACAGGTAGCGAGCAGTACTTC CATSSTGTGSEQYF
TRBJ2-1 once TRBV7-8 TRBD2 TGTGCCAGCAGCCGAGGCGGTTATTCCGGGACTAGCGGCTACAATGAGCAGTTCTTC CASSRGGYSGTSGYNEQFF
TRBJ1-4 . TRBV9 TRBD1 TGTGCCAGCAGCGATAGACAGGGGGCAGGTGAAAAACTGTTTTTT CASSDRQGAGEKLFF
TRBJ1-5 . TRBV10-3 . TGTGCCATCAGTGAACAGCCGGGGCAGCCCCAGCATTTT CAISEQPGQPQHF
TRBJ2-4 . TRBV5-1 . TGCGCCAGCAGCCCGCGACAGGAACCCAAAAACATTCAGTACTTC CASSPRQEPKNIQYF
TRBJ1-6 . TRBV7-2 . TGTGCCAGCAGCTTCCGAGGAGATTCACCCCTCCACTTT CASSFRGDSPLHF
TRBJ1-3 . TRBV19 . TGTGCCAGTAGTCCTCAGGGAAACACCATATATTTT CASSPQGNTIYF
TRBJ1-5 once TRBV6-1 . TGTGCCAGCAGTGAAGCTTCGCAGCCCCAGCATTTT CASSEASQPQHF
TRBJ2-7 . TRBV5-1 . TGCGCCAGCAGCTTCGGCAGTACCTACGAGCAGTACTTC CASSFGSTYEQYF
TRBJ2-5 . TRBV5-1 . TGCGCCAGCAGCTACGGTAGGGACAGCGGACTAGTCGAAGAGACCCAGTACTTC CASSYGRDSGLVEETQYF
TRBJ2-1 once TRBV13 TRBD1 TGTGCCAGCACTCTCCACCCGGGGACAGGGACCCATGAGCAGTTCTTC CASTLHPGTGTHEQFF
TRBJ1-6 . TRBV5-1 . TGCGCCAGCAGCTTTAACTCCAGGGGATCACCCCTCCACTTT CASSFNSRGSPLHF
TRBJ2-7 . TRBV11-2 . TGTGCCAGCAGCTTAGTGGGCAGGTCCCTTACGAGGCAGTACTTC CASSLVGRSLTRQYF
TRBJ2-7 . TRBV5-6 TRBD2 TGTGCCAGCAGCTTGGGACTAGCGGGAGGTGGCCACGAGCAGTACTTC CASSLGLAGGGHEQYF
TRBJ2-7 . TRBV19 . TGTGCCAGTAGTACCTCCAGTTGGGACGCTTCGGCCTACGAGCAGTACTTC CASSTSSWDASAYEQYF